This T cell receptor (beta chain) was sequenced for a study of early T cells in non-severe SARS-CoV-2 infection. One entry per CDR3 protein, called by TCRdb with MiXCR from the 5' RACE reads. Of 95,000 to 110,000 distinct CDR3 sequences listed, roughly 11% are singletons. V gave up 8 bases and J gave up 8 bases, with 19 bases separating them. This CDR3 has 13 residues. CDR1 and CDR2 from the germline V gene are DFQATT and SNEGSKA (reference sequence). The chain joins TRBV20-1 to TRBJ2-1; the D call may be TRBD1 or TRBD2 (5 bases each). The TCR sequence derives from an adult who was a healthcare worker with PCR-confirmed SARS-CoV-2 infection or an uninfected control (not recorded which). Sequencing was performed on whole blood. The CDR3 spells CSPWDRESDEQFF. CDR3 DNA: TGCAGTCCGTGGGACCGAGAAAGCGATGAGCAGTTCTTC.